What follows are 2 T cell receptor beta chains derived from one specimen sequenced in a study of human T cells and chemical hapten exposure. The sample's time point: patch test 1, 2 weeks after DPC sensitization. Treatment of the sample: therapeutic diphenylcyclopropenone sensitization with weekly scalp DPC. One entry per CDR3 protein results from TCRdb running MiXCR on the RACE reads. The sample holds under 130,000 distinct CDR3 sequences; 11% are singletons and the top ten take roughly 3.5%. Specimen: whole blood, collected in connection with sensitization to the hapten diphenylcyclopropenone (DPC). Receptors originate from a woman aged 35 to 49 with alopecia areata. Some clones in this sample may be carry-over from other donors' samples.

The chain joins TRBV28 to TRBJ2-3, with 11 bases that match TRBD1. The CDR3 has 16 amino acids. CDR1 and CDR2 from the germline V gene are MDHEN and SYDVKM. J gave up 5 bases and V 4 bases, and 8 bases lay outside the gene matches. CDR3 sequence reads: CASSSPGQGARDTQYF. The CDR3 bases are TGTGCCAGCAGTTCCCCCGGACAGGGGGCGAGAGATACGCAGTATTTT. The whole variable domain, remainder taken from reference TRBV28 and TRBJ2-3, is DVKVTQSSRYLVKRTGEKVFLECVQDMDHENMFWYRQDPGLGLRLIYFSYDVKMKEKGDIPEGYSVSREKKERFSLILESASTNQTSMYLCASSSPGQGARDTQYFGPGTRLTVL.

This clonotype was observed a handful of times. The gene calls are TRBV7-2 and TRBJ1-1; D unclear. CDR3 length: 11 residues. Trimming pared 4 bases from V and 10 bases from J, leaving 10 bases between. From germline, CDR1 is SGHTA and CDR2 FQGNSA. CDR3 in amino acids: CASSWVGPAFF. CDR3 sequence (DNA): TGTGCCAGCAGCTGGGTGGGCCCAGCTTTCTTT.